The 23 T cell receptor beta chains listed next were all sequenced from one sample in a study of shared clonotypes between healthy human individuals. The table came from immunoSEQ multiplex PCR; TCRdb's copy has only in-frame clones and leaves some out. The table shows 90,000 to 100,000 clones, with less than 50% occurring only once. Sequencing input: PBMCs. The receptors come from a woman aged 40 to 50 in good health. Some clones in this sample may be carry-over from other donors' samples.

This clone was recorded once. Only one base separates this from a far larger clonotype, so it likely reflects a read error. The same CDR3 arises from other DNA sequences in this sample as well. This CDR3 reads CASSVSTESNYGYTF. Here the CDR3 DNA reads TGTGCCAGCAGCGTGTCGACAGAATCAAACTATGGCTACACCTTC. V and J are TRBV9 and TRBJ1-2; D is possibly TRBD1 (5 bases). The V end lost 2 bases, the J end lost 2 bases, and 13 bases lay between the germline ends. There are 15 residues in the CDR3. CDR1 and CDR2 (germline): SGDLS, YYNGEE.

Ten or more counts support this clone. The rearrangement uses TRBV30 and TRBJ2-1; 8 bases align to TRBD2. The CDR3 loop spans 15 amino acids. Losses at the gene ends were 6 bases for V and 6 bases for J; bases not matched to a gene: 13. From germline, CDR1 is GTSNPN and CDR2 SVGIG (reference sequence). The CDR3 DNA sequence: TGTGCCTGCCCCTTCCGAGCGGGAGATCTCAATGAGCAGTTCTTC. The encoded protein is CACPFRAGDLNEQFF.

This chain uses TRBV5-8 with TRBJ2-1, with D maybe TRBD2 (6 bases). The CDR3 totals 15 residues. Germline CDR1 and CDR2: SGHTS and YDEGEE. V lost 4 bases and J lost 2, with 13 bases in between. CDR3 coding DNA: TGTGCCAGCAGCCCGGGACTCCCAGCCTACAATGAGCAGTTCTTC. Its translation is CASSPGLPAYNEQFF. The variable domain in full, with the rest retrieved from reference TRBV5-8 and TRBJ2-1, is EAGVTQSPTHLIKTRGQQATLRCSPISGHTSVYWYQQALGLGLQFLLWYDEGEERNRGNFPPRFSGRQFPNYSSELNVNALELEDSALYLCASSPGLPAYNEQFFGPGTRLTVL.

This clone was seen only a few times. This sequence joins TRBV11-1 and TRBJ2-5, with 7 bases fitting TRBD2. The J call could be wrong; TRBJ2-7 is a better fit for the DNA end. CDR3 length: 13 residues. Germline assignment: CDR1 SGHAT and CDR2 FQDESV (reference sequence). The CDR3 sequence is CASKIERDYEQYF. The CDR3 DNA follows: TGTGCCAGCAAAATCGAGCGGGACTACGAGCAGTACTTC.

This clone has a count of ten or more. The chain uses TRBV9 and TRBJ2-1; 13 nucleotides match TRBD2. CDR3 length: 19 residues. Germline V CDR1 and CDR2: SGDLS, YYNGEE. The junction had 6 bases not matched to a gene; V was cut back by 0 bases and J by 0 bases. For the CDR3, the DNA is TGTGCCAGCAGCGTAGCTGTGGGACTAGCGGGAAGCTCCTACAATGAGCAGTTCTTC. Translating gives CASSVAVGLAGSSYNEQFF.

This clone turned up a few times. V and J are TRBV4-1 and TRBJ1-2; D might be TRBD1 (6 bases). There are 14 residues in the CDR3. V lost 7 bases and J 4 bases, leaving 16 bases between the germline ends. Germline V gene sequence: CDR1 MGHRA, CDR2 YSYEKL. DNA for the CDR3: TGCGCCAGCACTGGGGAGGGGGACGCCTATGGCTACACCTTC. Encoded protein: CASTGEGDAYGYTF.

This clone has a count of ten or more. The chain joins TRBV6-4 to TRBJ2-6; D not certain. Trimming pared 3 bases from V and 0 bases from J, leaving 3 bases between. The CDR3 has 14 residues. The germline V gene has CDR1 MRHNA and CDR2 SNTAGT. The CDR3 protein is CASSEGSGANVLTF. DNA of the CDR3: TGTGCCAGCAGTGAGGGCTCTGGGGCCAACGTCCTGACTTTC.

As concerns this clone: A far larger clone differs by one base, so this is likely a read error. The chain combines TRBV30 with TRBJ2-7, with D unresolved. Looked up from germline, CDR1 is GTSNPN and CDR2 is SVGIG (reference sequence). This CDR3 has 11 amino acids. CDR3 sequence: CAWSSNYEQHF. Here the CDR3 DNA reads TGTGCCTGGAGTTCAAACTACGAGCAGCACTTC. Full variable domain (remainder filled in from reference TRBV30 and TRBJ2-7): SQTIHQWPATLVQPVGSPLSLECTVEGTSNPNLYWYRQAAGRGLQLLFYSVGIGQISSEVPQNLSASRPQDRQFILSSKKLLLSDSGFYLCAWSSNYEQHFGPGTRLTVT.

The rearrangement links TRBV6-5 to TRBJ1-1; D is ambiguous. Trimming cost V 6 bases and J 1 base, with 9 bases left between them. This CDR3 spans 13 amino acids. The V gene's germline CDR1 is MNHEY and CDR2 SVGAGI. The CDR3 loop reads CASRFTRNTEAFF. In nucleotides, the CDR3 is TGTGCCAGCAGATTTACACGGAACACTGAAGCTTTCTTT.

As for this clone: Germline and junction disagree at one end, which may indicate a read error. The J gene is TRBJ2-5, the V gene TRBV7-7, with no clear D. The CDR3 is 14 amino acids. Per the germline V gene, CDR1 is SSHAT and CDR2 is FNYEAQ (reference sequence). The CDR3 sequence is CASSPGADGETQYF. The CDR3 nucleotides read TGTGCTAGCAGCCCCGGTGCGGACGGTGAGACCCAGTACTTC.

This clone was counted a few times. The chain recombines TRBV30 with TRBJ2-1; 13 positions match TRBD2. The ends lost 6 bases at V and 7 bases at J; junction bases unmatched: 3. Germline V gives CDR1 GTSNPN, CDR2 SVGIG (reference sequence). The CDR3 is 13 amino acids. CDR3 protein: CACRTSGSNEQFF. CDR3 nucleotides: TGTGCCTGTCGGACTAGCGGGAGTAATGAGCAGTTCTTC. The whole variable domain, filled in from reference TRBV30 and TRBJ2-1, reads SQTIHQWPATLVQPVGSPLSLECTVEGTSNPNLYWYRQAAGRGLQLLFYSVGIGQISSEVPQNLSASRPQDRQFILSSKKLLLSDSGFYLCACRTSGSNEQFFGPGTRLTVL.

To note about this clone: The junction departs from the called germline gene at one end, perhaps through a read error. The chain carries TRBV6-1 and TRBJ1-2, with D maybe TRBD1 (5 bases). Germline lookup yields CDR1 MNHNS and CDR2 SASEGT. This CDR3 has 11 amino acids. CDR3 nucleotides: TGTACCAGCAGGTTGACAGAACGCTACACCTTC. Translated: CTSRLTERYTF.

The rearrangement joins TRBV9 to TRBJ1-2; D gene uncertain. V lost 4 bases, J lost 8 bases, and 12 bases lay in between. This CDR3 is built from 12 residues. CDR1 is SGDLS, CDR2 YYNGEE, per germline. CDR3 coding DNA: TGTGCCAGCAGCCCCCGGTTTGAAGGCTACACCTTC. Residues: CASSPRFEGYTF. Supplemented by reference TRBV9 and TRBJ1-2, the full variable domain reads DSGVTQTPKHLITATGQRVTLRCSPRSGDLSVYWYQQSLDQGLQFLIQYYNGEERAKGNILERFSAQQFPDLHSELNLSSLELGDSALYFCASSPRFEGYTFGSGTRLTVV.

V and J are TRBV7-2 and TRBJ2-3; the match to TRBD2 covers 10 bases. J gave up 2 bases and V 1 base, and 3 bases lay outside the gene matches. CDR1 SGHTA and CDR2 FQGNSA come from the germline V gene. The CDR3 consists of 16 residues. CDR3 bases: TGTGCCAGCAGCTTAGTACTAGCGGGAAACACAGATACGCAGTATTTT. Protein sequence: CASSLVLAGNTDTQYF.

The rearrangement joins TRBV28 to TRBJ1-2, with TRBD1 as a possible D gene (5 bases). The V and J ends lost 4 bases and 6 bases respectively, with 12 bases between them. Germline-derived CDR1 and CDR2 are MDHEN and SYDVKM. The CDR3 length is 13 residues. CDR3 DNA sequence: TGTGCCAGCAGTTCCCCGGGGGGGAATGGCTACACCTTC. Protein sequence: CASSSPGGNGYTF.

The chain recombines TRBV5-4 with TRBJ2-5; 13 bases fit TRBD2. The V and J ends lost 2 bases and 5 bases, in that order; junction bases with no gene match: 6. CDR1 is SGHNT, CDR2 YYREEE, per germline (reference sequence). This CDR3 is built from 16 residues. CDR3 in amino acids: CASSFGLAGALETQYF. The CDR3 bases are TGTGCCAGCAGCTTCGGACTAGCGGGAGCTCTGGAGACCCAGTACTTC.

This clone was found once. The genes are TRBV29-1 and TRBJ2-7; 10 bases are a match to TRBD1. This CDR3 has 15 residues. The J segment lost 6 bases and the V segment lost 5 bases, leaving 13 bases of the junction unmatched. From germline, CDR1 is SQVTM and CDR2 ANQGSEA. CDR3 loop: CSVRRQGADRVEQYF. In nucleotides, the CDR3 is TGCAGCGTTCGTCGACAGGGGGCGGACCGGGTCGAGCAGTACTTC.

This clone was seen a few times. The same CDR3 can be traced to other DNA sequences in this sample. This sequence joins TRBV18 and TRBJ2-5, with 9 bases lining up with TRBD2. This CDR3 is built from 13 residues. Germline CDR1 and CDR2: KGHSH and LQKENI. V lost 4 bases and J lost 5; bases outside the gene matches: 2. Here the CDR3 reads CASSLAGVETQYF. The CDR3 DNA reads TGTGCCAGCTCACTAGCGGGAGTTGAGACCCAGTACTTC.

The chain combines TRBV2 with TRBJ1-2, with TRBD1 matching over 7 bases. V lost 5 bases and J lost 6; bases outside the gene matches: 3. The CDR3 has 12 amino acids. Germline V CDR1 and CDR2: SNHLY, FYNNEI. CDR3 residues: CASSNDRDGYTF. CDR3 nucleotides: TGTGCCAGCAGTAACGACAGGGATGGCTACACCTTC.

This clone was counted ten times or more. The chain recombines TRBV4-3 with TRBJ1-2, with 9 nucleotides matching TRBD1. V was pared by 4 bases and J by 4 bases, with 10 bases of the junction left unmatched. CDR3 length: 16 amino acids. The germline CDR1 and CDR2 sequences are LGHNA and YSLEER. CDR3 sequence: CASSRGGTGRGYGYTF. Here the CDR3 DNA reads TGCGCCAGCAGCCGGGGCGGGACAGGGCGAGGCTATGGCTACACCTTC.

About this clone itself: Other nucleotide sequences in the sample specify the same CDR3. J is TRBJ2-5 and V is TRBV29-1; no clear D gene. The CDR3 totals 10 residues. Trimming pared 4 bases from V and 3 bases from J, leaving 3 bases between. Germline V lookup: CDR1 SQVTM, CDR2 ANQGSEA. CDR3 residues: CSVAEETQYF. DNA of the CDR3: TGCAGCGTTGCGGAAGAGACCCAGTACTTC.

The DNA of the CDR3 is TGCAGCGTAAGGGGTCCGGGATCTTACTTC. Its protein is CSVRGPGSYF. The chain uses TRBV29-1 and TRBJ2-7; the D call may be TRBD1 or TRBD2 (5 bases each). This CDR3 has 10 amino acids. Trimming removed 6 bases at V and 13 bases at J, with 16 bases between. CDR1 is SQVTM, CDR2 ANQGSEA, per germline.

This clone was seen only a few times. This chain links TRBV29-1 with TRBJ1-2; possibly TRBD1 for D (5 bases). The V gene lost 3 bases and the J gene lost 4 bases, with 9 bases spanning the gap. The CDR3 is made up of 12 amino acids. Germline values: CDR1 SQVTM, CDR2 ANQGSEA. This chain's CDR3 is CSVDRVTYGYTF. CDR3 bases: TGCAGCGTTGACAGGGTAACCTATGGCTACACCTTC.